This T cell receptor beta chain was sequenced for a study of blood T cells in healthy people across ages. Study-wide points: Because donor CMV status was unknown, expanded clonotype changes were possibly confounded.

Of note for this clonotype: What it binds is not known.

Peripheral blood samples of 7.5 to 10 milliliters were drawn from each donor. The authors ran a second PCR of roughly 6 to 12 cycles using a sample-barcoded 5' primer and a J-beta primer mix. MiXCR, run by TCRdb on the 5' RACE reads, gives a single entry per CDR3 protein. The sample holds 700,000 to 900,000 distinct CDR3 sequences, roughly 50% seen once. V dropped 2 bases and J dropped 3 bases, with 17 bases sitting between them. CDR1 and CDR2 (germline): SGDLS, YYNGEE. The CDR3 length is 16 residues. The chain employs TRBV9 and TRBJ2-5; possible D gene TRBD1, 6 bases. The sequencing input was blood. This sequence was found in a man older than 75 in good health. This CDR3 is CASSVLPGVGEETQYF. The CDR3 coding sequence is TGTGCCAGCAGCGTCCTTCCAGGGGTAGGAGAAGAGACCCAGTACTTC.